One T cell receptor (beta chain) is described in this entry. Its antigen remains unidentified. PCR primers comprised 60 Vbeta and 13 Jbeta primers. Only in-frame clones appear in the TCRdb table, and some are missing; sequencing was by immunoSEQ multiplex PCR. The sample consists of around 160,000 clones, around 70% of them appearing once. The data belong to a study of cytomegalovirus exposure and HLA in healthy donors. Study background: Among about 179 million T cells, an earlier analysis found roughly 110 million unique TCR beta sequences. Broader study findings: Researchers catalogued over 150 TCR beta chains as cytomegalovirus-associated. Among TCR sequences, most were rare, though some public TCRs appeared in many donors. In a later analysis, DRB1 alleles had the most associated TCRs; HLA-C alleles the fewest.

The V segment lost 5 bases and the J segment 8 bases; nucleotides outside the gene matches: 2. Germline-derived CDR1 and CDR2 are MDHEN and SYDVKM. The CDR3 runs to 12 residues. Source material: PBMCs. This receptor was identified in a man aged 18 to 30 in good health and CMV-seropositive. The genes are TRBV28 and TRBJ2-4; 8 nucleotides align to TRBD1. CDR3 sequence reads: CASSETGDIQYF. The CDR3 nucleotides read TGTGCCAGCAGTGAGACAGGGGACATTCAGTACTTC. The complete variable domain, with remaining parts taken from reference TRBV28 and TRBJ2-4, reads DVKVTQSSRYLVKRTGEKVFLECVQDMDHENMFWYRQDPGLGLRLIYFSYDVKMKEKGDIPEGYSVSREKKERFSLILESASTNQTSMYLCASSETGDIQYFGAGTRLSVL.